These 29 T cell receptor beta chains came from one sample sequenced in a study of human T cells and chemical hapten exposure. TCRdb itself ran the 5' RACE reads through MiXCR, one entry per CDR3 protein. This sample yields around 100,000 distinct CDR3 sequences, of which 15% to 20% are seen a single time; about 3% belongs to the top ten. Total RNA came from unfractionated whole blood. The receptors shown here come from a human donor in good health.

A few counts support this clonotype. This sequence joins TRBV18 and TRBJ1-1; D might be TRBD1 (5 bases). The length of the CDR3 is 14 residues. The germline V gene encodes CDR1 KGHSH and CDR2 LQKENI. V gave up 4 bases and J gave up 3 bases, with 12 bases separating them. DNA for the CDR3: TGTGCCAGCTCACTCCCGACAGCACACACTGAAGCTTTCTTT. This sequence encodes CASSLPTAHTEAFF.

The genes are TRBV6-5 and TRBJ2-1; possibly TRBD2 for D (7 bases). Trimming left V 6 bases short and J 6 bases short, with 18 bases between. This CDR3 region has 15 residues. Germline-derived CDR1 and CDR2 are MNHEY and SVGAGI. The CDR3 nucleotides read TGTGCCAGCAGATTAGGGGGGGCGAGGGGCAATGAGCAGTTCTTC. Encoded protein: CASRLGGARGNEQFF.

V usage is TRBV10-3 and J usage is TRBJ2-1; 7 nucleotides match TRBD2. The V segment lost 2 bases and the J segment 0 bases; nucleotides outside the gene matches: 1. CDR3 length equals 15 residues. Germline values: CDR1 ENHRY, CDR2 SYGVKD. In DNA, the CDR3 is TGTGCCATCAGTGAGACGGGGGGCTCCTACAATGAGCAGTTCTTC. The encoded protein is CAISETGGSYNEQFF.

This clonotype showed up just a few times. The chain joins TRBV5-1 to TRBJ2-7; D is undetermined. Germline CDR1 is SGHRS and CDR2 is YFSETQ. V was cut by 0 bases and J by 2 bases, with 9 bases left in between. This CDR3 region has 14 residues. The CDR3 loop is CASSLGAAAYEQYF. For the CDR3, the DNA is TGCGCCAGCAGCTTGGGGGCGGCCGCCTACGAGCAGTACTTC. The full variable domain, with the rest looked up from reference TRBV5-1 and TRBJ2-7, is KAGVTQTPRYLIKTRGQQVTLSCSPISGHRSVSWYQQTPGQGLQFLFEYFSETQRNKGNFPGRFSGRQFSNSRSEMNVSTLELGDSALYLCASSLGAAAYEQYFGPGTRLTVT.

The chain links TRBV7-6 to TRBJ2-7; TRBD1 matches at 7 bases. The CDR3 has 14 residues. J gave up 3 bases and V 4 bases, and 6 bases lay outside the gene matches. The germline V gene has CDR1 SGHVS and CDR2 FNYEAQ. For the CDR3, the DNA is TGTGCCAGCAGCTCCCGACAGGGAAGCTACGAGCAGTACTTC. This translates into CASSSRQGSYEQYF.

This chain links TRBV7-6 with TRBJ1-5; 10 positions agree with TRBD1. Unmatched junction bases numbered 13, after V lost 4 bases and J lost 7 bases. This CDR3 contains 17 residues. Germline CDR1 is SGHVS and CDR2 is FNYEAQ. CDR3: CASSSGTGDIVGQPQHF. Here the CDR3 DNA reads TGTGCCAGCAGCTCTGGGACAGGGGACATAGTAGGCCAGCCCCAGCATTTT. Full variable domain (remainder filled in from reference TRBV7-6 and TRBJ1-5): GAGVSQSPRYKVTKRGQDVALRCDPISGHVSLYWYRQALGQGPEFLTYFNYEAQQDKSGLPNDRFSAERPEGSISTLTIQRTEQRDSAMYRCASSSGTGDIVGQPQHFGDGTRLSIL.

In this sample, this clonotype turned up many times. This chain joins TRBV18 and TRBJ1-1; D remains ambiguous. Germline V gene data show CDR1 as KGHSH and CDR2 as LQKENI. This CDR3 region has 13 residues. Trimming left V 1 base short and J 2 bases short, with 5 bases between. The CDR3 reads CASSPQSNTEAFF. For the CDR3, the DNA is TGTGCCAGCTCACCACAGAGTAACACTGAAGCTTTCTTT.

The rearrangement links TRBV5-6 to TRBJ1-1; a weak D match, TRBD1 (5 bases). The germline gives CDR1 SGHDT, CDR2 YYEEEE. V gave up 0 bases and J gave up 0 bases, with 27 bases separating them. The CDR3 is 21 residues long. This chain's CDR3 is CASSLAWDGRSYRGMNTEAFF. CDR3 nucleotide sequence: TGTGCCAGCAGCTTGGCCTGGGACGGGAGGAGCTATCGGGGGATGAACACTGAAGCTTTCTTT.

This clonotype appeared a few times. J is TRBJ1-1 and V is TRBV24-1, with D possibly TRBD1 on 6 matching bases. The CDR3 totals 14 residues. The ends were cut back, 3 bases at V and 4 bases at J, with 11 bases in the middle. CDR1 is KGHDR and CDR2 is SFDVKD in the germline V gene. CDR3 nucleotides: TGTGCCACCAGTGATACGACCAGGGGCACTGAAGCTTTCTTT. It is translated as CATSDTTRGTEAFF.

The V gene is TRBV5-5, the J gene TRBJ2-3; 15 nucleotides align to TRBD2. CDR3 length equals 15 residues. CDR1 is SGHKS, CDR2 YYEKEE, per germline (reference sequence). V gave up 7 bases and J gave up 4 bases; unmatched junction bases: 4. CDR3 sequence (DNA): TGTGCCAGCCAAGGACTAGCGGGAGGGCCAGATACGCAGTATTTT. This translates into CASQGLAGGPDTQYF.

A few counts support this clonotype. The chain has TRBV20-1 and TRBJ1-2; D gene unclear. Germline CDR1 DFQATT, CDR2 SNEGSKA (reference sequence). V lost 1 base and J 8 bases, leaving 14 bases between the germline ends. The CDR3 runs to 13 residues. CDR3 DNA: TGCAGTGCTAGAGTAGGCAGCTCTGACGGCTACACCTTC. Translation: CSARVGSSDGYTF.

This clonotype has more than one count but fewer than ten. The CDR3 here is CASSFLAGTQYF. The CDR3 nucleotides are TGTGCCAGCAGTTTTCTAGCGGGTACGCAGTATTTT. The chain uses TRBV28 and TRBJ2-3, with 8 bases aligning to TRBD2. The CDR3 contains 12 residues. Trimming took 3 bases from V and 8 from J; bases not matched to a gene: 1. The germline CDR1 and CDR2 sequences are MDHEN and SYDVKM.

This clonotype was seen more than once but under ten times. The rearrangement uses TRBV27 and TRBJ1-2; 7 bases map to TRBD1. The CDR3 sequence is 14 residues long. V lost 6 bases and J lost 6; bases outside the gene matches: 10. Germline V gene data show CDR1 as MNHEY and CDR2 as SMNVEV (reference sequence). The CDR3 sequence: CASRLRGLGNGYTF. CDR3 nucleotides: TGTGCCAGCAGGTTAAGGGGGCTTGGGAATGGCTACACCTTC.

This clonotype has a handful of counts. Written as DNA, the CDR3 is TGTGCCAGCAGCGTTGGGACTGGCTACAATGAGCAGTTCTTC. Protein sequence: CASSVGTGYNEQFF. The chain recombines TRBV9 with TRBJ2-1; D might be TRBD2 (6 bases). CDR1 and CDR2 from the germline V gene are SGDLS and YYNGEE. Trimming removed 2 bases at V and 3 bases at J, with 9 bases between. The CDR3 has 14 residues.

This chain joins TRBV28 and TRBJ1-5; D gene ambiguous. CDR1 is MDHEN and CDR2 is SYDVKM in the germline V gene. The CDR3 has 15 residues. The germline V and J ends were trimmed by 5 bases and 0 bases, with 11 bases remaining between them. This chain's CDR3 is CASSALTLSNQPQHF. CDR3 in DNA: TGTGCCAGCAGTGCCCTGACTCTTAGCAATCAGCCCCAGCATTTT.

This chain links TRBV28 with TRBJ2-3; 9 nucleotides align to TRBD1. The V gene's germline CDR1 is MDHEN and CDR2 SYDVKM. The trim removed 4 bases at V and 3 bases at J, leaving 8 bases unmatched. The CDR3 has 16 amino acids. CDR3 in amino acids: CASSSSGTGRTDTQYF. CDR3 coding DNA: TGTGCCAGCAGTTCGTCCGGGACAGGGAGGACAGATACGCAGTATTTT.

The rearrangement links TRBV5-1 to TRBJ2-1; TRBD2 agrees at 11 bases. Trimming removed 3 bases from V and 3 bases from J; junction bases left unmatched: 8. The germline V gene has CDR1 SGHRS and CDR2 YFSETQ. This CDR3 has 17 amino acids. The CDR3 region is CASSSGLLAGVYNEQFF. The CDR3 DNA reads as TGCGCCAGCAGCTCTGGCCTACTAGCGGGAGTCTACAATGAGCAGTTCTTC.

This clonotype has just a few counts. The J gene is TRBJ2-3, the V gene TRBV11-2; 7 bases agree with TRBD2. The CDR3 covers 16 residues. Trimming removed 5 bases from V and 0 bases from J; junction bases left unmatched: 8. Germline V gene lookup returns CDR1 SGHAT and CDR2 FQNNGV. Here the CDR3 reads CASSRASGPSTDTQYF. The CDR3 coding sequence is TGTGCCAGCAGCAGAGCTAGCGGACCGAGCACAGATACGCAGTATTTT.

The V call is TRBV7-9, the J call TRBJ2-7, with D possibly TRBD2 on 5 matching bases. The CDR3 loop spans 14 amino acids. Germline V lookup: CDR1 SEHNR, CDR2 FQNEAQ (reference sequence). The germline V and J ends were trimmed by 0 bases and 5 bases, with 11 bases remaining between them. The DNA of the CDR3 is TGTGCCAGCAGCTTAGCGCGAGGGATCCACGAGCAGTACTTC. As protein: CASSLARGIHEQYF. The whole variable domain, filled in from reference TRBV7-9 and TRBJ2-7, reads DTGVSQNPRHKITKRGQNVTFRCDPISEHNRLYWYRQTLGQGPEFLTYFQNEAQLEKSRLLSDRFSAERPKGSFSTLEIQRTEQGDSAMYLCASSLARGIHEQYFGPGTRLTVT.

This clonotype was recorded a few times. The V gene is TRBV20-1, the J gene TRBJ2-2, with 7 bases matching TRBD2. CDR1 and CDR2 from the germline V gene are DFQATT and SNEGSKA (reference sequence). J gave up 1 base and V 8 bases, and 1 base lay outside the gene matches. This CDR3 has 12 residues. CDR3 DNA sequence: TGCAGTACGGGAGGGAACACCGGGGAGCTGTTTTTT. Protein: CSTGGNTGELFF.

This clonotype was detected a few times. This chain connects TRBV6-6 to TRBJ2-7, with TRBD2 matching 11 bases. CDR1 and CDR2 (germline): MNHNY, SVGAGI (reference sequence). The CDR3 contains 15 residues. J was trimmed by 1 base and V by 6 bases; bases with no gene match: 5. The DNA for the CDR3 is TGTGCCAGCAGGTGGACTAGCGGGTCATCCTACGAGCAGTACTTC. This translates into CASRWTSGSSYEQYF.

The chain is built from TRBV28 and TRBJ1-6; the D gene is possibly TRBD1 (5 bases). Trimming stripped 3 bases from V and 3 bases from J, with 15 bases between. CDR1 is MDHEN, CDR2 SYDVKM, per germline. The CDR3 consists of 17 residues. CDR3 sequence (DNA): TGTGCCAGCAGTTTCGGGGGGTCCAGCGACTATAATTCACCCCTCCACTTT. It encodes CASSFGGSSDYNSPLHF.

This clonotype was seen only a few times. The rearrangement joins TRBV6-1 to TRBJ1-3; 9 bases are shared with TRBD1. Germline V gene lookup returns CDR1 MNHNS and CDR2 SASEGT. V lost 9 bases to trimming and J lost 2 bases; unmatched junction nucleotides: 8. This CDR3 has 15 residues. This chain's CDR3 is CASYRTGEAGNTIYF. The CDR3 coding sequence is TGTGCCAGTTACCGGACAGGGGAAGCTGGAAACACCATATATTTT.

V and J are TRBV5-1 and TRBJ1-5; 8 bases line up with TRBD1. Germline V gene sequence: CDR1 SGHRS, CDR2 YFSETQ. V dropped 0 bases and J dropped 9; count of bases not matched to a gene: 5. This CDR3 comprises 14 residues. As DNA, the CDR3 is TGCGCCAGCAGCTTGGAACAGGGGGGTGGGCCCCAGCATTTT. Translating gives CASSLEQGGGPQHF.

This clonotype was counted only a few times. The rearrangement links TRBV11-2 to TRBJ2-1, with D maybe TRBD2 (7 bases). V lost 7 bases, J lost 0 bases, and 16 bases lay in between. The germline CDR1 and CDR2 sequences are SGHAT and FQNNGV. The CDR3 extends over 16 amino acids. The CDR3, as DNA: TGTGCCAGCAATGGGGGGGGCCTCCCCTCCTACAATGAGCAGTTCTTC. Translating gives CASNGGGLPSYNEQFF.

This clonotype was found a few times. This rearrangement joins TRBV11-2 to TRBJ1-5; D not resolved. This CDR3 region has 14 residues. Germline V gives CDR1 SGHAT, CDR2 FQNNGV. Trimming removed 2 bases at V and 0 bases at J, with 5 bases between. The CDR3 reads CASSLFSSNQPQHF. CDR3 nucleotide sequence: TGTGCCAGCAGCTTATTCAGTAGCAATCAGCCCCAGCATTTT.

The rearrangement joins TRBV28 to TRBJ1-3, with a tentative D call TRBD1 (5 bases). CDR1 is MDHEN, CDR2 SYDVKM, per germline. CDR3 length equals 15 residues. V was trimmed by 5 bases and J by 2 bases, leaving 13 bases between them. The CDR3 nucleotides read TGTGCCAGCAGTCCCCCAGGGCGTGCTGGAAACACCATATATTTT. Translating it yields CASSPPGRAGNTIYF.

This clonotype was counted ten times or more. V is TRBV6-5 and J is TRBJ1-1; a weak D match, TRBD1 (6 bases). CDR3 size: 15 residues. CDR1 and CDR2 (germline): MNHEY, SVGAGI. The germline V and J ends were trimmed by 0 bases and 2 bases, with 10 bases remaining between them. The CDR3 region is CASSYSWTVNTEAFF. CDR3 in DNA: TGTGCCAGCAGTTACTCGTGGACAGTCAACACTGAAGCTTTCTTT.

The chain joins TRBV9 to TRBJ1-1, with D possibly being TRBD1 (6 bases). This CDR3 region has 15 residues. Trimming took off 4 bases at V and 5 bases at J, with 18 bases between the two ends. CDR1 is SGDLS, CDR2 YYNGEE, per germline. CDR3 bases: TGTGCCAGCAGCCCCAAAGGTGCAGGGGTAACTGAAGCTTTCTTT. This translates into CASSPKGAGVTEAFF.